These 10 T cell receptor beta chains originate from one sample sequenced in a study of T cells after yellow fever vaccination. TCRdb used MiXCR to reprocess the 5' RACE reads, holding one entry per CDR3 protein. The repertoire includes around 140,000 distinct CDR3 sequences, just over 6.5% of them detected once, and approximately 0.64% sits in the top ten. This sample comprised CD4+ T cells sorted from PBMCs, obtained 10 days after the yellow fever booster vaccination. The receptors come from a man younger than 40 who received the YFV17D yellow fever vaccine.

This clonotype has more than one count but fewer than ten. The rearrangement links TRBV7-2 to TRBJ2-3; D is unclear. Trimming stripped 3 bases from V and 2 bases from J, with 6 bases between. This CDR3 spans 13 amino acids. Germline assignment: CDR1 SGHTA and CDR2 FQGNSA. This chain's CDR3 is CASSFSLTDTQYF. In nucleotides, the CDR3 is TGTGCCAGCAGCTTTAGCCTCACAGATACGCAGTATTTT. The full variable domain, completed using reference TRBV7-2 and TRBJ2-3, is GAGVSQSPSNKVTEKGKDVELRCDPISGHTALYWYRQSLGQGLEFLIYFQGNSAPDKSGLPSDRFSAERTGGSVSTLTIQRTQQEDSAVYLCASSFSLTDTQYFGPGTRLTVL.

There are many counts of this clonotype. CDR3 coding DNA: TGCGCCAGCAGCATACAGGGTTATGGCACCGGGGAGCTGTTTTTT. Encoded protein: CASSIQGYGTGELFF. The rearrangement links TRBV5-1 to TRBJ2-2; possibly TRBD1 for D (6 bases). CDR1 is SGHRS and CDR2 is YFSETQ in the germline V gene. The germline V and J ends were trimmed by 4 bases and 4 bases, with 14 bases remaining between them. This CDR3 region has 15 residues.

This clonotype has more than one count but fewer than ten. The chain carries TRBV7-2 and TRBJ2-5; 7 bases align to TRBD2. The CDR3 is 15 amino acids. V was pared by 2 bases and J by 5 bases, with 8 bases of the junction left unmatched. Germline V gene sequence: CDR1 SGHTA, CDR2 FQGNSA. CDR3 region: CASSLFGGGGETQYF. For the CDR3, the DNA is TGTGCCAGCAGCTTATTTGGCGGGGGTGGGGAGACCCAGTACTTC.

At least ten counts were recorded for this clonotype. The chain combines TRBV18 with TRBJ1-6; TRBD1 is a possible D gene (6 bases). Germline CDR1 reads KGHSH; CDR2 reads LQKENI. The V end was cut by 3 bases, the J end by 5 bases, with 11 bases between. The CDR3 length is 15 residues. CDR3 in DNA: TGTGCCAGCTCACCGGGGACACCAGATAATTCACCCCTCCACTTT. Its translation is CASSPGTPDNSPLHF.

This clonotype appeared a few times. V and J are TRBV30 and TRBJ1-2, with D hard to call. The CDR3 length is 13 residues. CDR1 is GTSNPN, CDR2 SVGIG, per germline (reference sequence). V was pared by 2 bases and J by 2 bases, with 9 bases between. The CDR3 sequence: CAWSLTVNYGYTF. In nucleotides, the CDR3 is TGTGCCTGGAGTTTGACGGTCAACTATGGCTACACCTTC.

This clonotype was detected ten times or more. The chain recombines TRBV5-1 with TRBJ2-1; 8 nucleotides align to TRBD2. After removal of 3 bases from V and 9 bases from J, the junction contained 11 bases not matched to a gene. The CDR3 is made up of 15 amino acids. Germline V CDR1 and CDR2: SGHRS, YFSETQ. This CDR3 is CASSSFGTSDSEQFF. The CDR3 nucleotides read TGCGCCAGCAGCTCCTTCGGGACTAGTGATAGTGAGCAGTTCTTC.

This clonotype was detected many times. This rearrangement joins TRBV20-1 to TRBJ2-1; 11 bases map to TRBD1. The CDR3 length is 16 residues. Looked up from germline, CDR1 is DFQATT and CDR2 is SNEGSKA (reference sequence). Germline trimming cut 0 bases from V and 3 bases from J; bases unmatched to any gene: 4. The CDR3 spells CSARDSGTGGYNEQFF. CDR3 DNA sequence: TGCAGTGCTAGAGATTCCGGGACAGGGGGCTACAATGAGCAGTTCTTC.

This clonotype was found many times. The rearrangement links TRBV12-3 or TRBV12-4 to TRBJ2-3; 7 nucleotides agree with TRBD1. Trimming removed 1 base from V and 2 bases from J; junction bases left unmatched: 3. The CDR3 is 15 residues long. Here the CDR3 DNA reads TGTGCCAGCAGTTTAGTTGACAGGGCCACAGATACGCAGTATTTT. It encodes CASSLVDRATDTQYF.

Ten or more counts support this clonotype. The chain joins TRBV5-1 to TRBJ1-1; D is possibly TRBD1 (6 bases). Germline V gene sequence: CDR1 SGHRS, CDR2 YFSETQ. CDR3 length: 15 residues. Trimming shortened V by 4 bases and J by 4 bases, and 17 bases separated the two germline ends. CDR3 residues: CASSPSSGTLTEAFF. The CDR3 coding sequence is TGCGCCAGCAGCCCCTCAAGCGGGACACTCACTGAAGCTTTCTTT.

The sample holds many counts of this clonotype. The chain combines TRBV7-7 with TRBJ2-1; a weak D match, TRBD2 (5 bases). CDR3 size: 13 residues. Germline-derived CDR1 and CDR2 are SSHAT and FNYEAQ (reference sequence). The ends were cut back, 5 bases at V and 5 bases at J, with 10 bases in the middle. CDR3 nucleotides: TGTGCCAGCAGCAATGGGAGAGACAATGAGCAGTTCTTC. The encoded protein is CASSNGRDNEQFF.